Below are 8 T cell receptor beta chains sequenced from a single sample in a study of T-cell reconstitution after alpha-beta-depleted transplantation in children. The authors prepared the TCRbeta library with unique molecular identifiers. TCRdb re-analysed the PCR reads in MiXCR, keeping a single row per CDR3 protein. The data show 65,000 to 70,000 distinct CDR3 sequences, approximately 5% seen once. The specimen comprised PBMCs, mostly from graft donor cells, sampled 180 days after TCRalphabeta/CD19-depleted stem cell transplant. The source is a boy under three years old who had a stem cell transplant for acute myeloid leukemia, so the T cells may come from the graft donor.

This clonotype appeared many times. This sequence joins TRBV7-2 and TRBJ1-5; D uncertain. V was cut by 3 bases and J by 7 bases, with 10 bases left in between. Germline loops: CDR1 SGHTA, CDR2 FQGNSA. The CDR3 has 13 amino acids. CDR3 region: CASSLVREQPQHF. DNA of the CDR3: TGTGCCAGCAGCTTGGTTAGGGAGCAGCCCCAGCATTTT.

The count of this clonotype is one. A read error may account for a junction end that differs from germline. The chain carries TRBV18 and TRBJ2-2; either TRBD1 or TRBD2 may fit D (5 bases each). The CDR3 sequence is 15 residues long. Germline V gene sequence: CDR1 KGHSH, CDR2 LQKENI. Here the CDR3 reads CASSQNRINTGVLFF. CDR3 DNA: TGTGCCAGCTCACAGAACAGGATAAACACCGGGGTGCTGTTTTTT.

This clonotype was counted many times. The chain combines TRBV5-8 with TRBJ1-5, with TRBD1 identical over 10 bases. In germline, CDR1 is SGHTS, CDR2 YDEGEE. The CDR3 spans 15 residues. Losses at the gene ends were 6 bases for V and 6 bases for J; bases not matched to a gene: 9. The CDR3, as DNA: TGTGCCAGCACCCTGCAGGGACAGGGGTTTCAGCCCCAGCATTTT. Translation: CASTLQGQGFQPQHF.

This clonotype appeared many times. This rearrangement joins TRBV6-1 to TRBJ1-1, with unresolved D. The CDR3 runs to 15 residues. CDR1 and CDR2 from the germline V gene are MNHNS and SASEGT. V was trimmed by 4 bases and J by 1 base, leaving 13 bases between them. The CDR3 here is CASSALGEGNTEAFF. The CDR3 coding sequence is TGTGCCAGCAGTGCCCTCGGGGAGGGGAACACTGAAGCTTTCTTT.

This clonotype has ten or more counts. The chain carries TRBV9 and TRBJ1-3, with a weak D call TRBD1 (5 bases). The germline V gene encodes CDR1 SGDLS and CDR2 YYNGEE. V lost 3 bases to trimming and J lost 6 bases, with 13 bases between them. This CDR3 spans 14 amino acids. The CDR3 bases are TGTGCCAGCAGCGACGACAGTCCCCCAAACACCATATATTTT. It yields the protein CASSDDSPPNTIYF.

About this clonotype: A much larger clone lies one base from this, so it may be a read error. This chain uses TRBV12-3 or TRBV12-4 with TRBJ2-1; 7 positions agree with TRBD2. There are 15 residues in the CDR3. This CDR3 reads CASSSPLAVYNERFF. In DNA, the CDR3 is TGTGCCAGCAGTTCTCCTCTAGCGGTCTACAATGAGCGGTTCTTC.

This clonotype was counted many times. The rearrangement links TRBV27 to TRBJ2-6; the D gene is possibly TRBD1 (6 bases). V dropped 3 bases and J dropped 1 base, with 13 bases sitting between them. In germline, CDR1 is MNHEY, CDR2 SMNVEV (reference sequence). CDR3 length equals 17 residues. The CDR3, as DNA: TGTGCCAGCAGTTTTTACAGGGATGGGTCTGGGGCCAACGTCCTGACTTTC. It specifies CASSFYRDGSGANVLTF.

This clonotype was observed many times. The V and J genes are TRBV29-1 and TRBJ1-2; D is possibly TRBD1 (5 bases). Trimming pared 1 base from V and 1 base from J, leaving 7 bases between. Germline CDR1 is SQVTM and CDR2 is ANQGSEA. The CDR3 is 13 residues long. The CDR3 sequence is CSVEGQLNYGYTF. As DNA, the CDR3 is TGCAGCGTTGAAGGACAGCTTAACTATGGCTACACCTTC.